This passage covers 30 T cell receptor beta chains from one sample sequenced in a study of T cell responses to AZD1222 COVID-19 vaccine. Generated by immunoSEQ multiplex PCR, the TCRdb table keeps only in-frame clones and is missing some. The sample yields 120,000 to 150,000 clones, just over 90% seen once. Here the sequenced sample was peripheral blood, taken on day 0 of MenACWY control vaccination. Receptors were obtained from an adult in good health.

The chain uses TRBV19 and TRBJ2-2; TRBD2 is a possible D gene (6 bases). V was pared by 10 bases and J by 0 bases, with 18 bases between. The germline gives CDR1 LNHDA, CDR2 SQIVND (reference sequence). This CDR3 is 16 amino acids long. The CDR3 DNA reads as TGTGCCACCCGCCCTTATAGCGGAGCGAACACCGGGGAGCTGTTTTTT. The encoded protein is CATRPYSGANTGELFF.

This sequence joins TRBV10-3 and TRBJ1-2; 7 bases align to TRBD1. J lost 6 bases, V lost 11 bases, and 12 bases had no gene match. Germline V gene data show CDR1 as ENHRY and CDR2 as SYGVKD. The CDR3 has 13 amino acids. CDR3 sequence (DNA): TGTGCCTCACAAGGAAATGGACAGGATGGCTACACCTTC. As protein: CASQGNGQDGYTF.

This chain uses TRBV27 with TRBJ1-5; the D gene is possibly TRBD1 (5 bases). V lost 5 bases and J lost 5, with 13 bases in between. The CDR3 has 14 residues. CDR1 MNHEY and CDR2 SMNVEV come from the germline V gene (reference sequence). CDR3 region: CASSPTGWHQPQHF. The CDR3 DNA sequence: TGTGCCAGCAGTCCTACAGGATGGCATCAGCCCCAGCATTTT.

V and J are TRBV12-3 or TRBV12-4 and TRBJ1-5; D ambiguous. Trimming removed 1 base at V and 5 bases at J, with 3 bases between. This CDR3 comprises 12 residues. The CDR3 DNA reads as TGTGCCAGCAGTTTAGAAGATCAGCCCCAGCATTTT. This translates into CASSLEDQPQHF.

This clone showed up just once. The chain employs TRBV28 and TRBJ1-1, with D possibly being TRBD1 (5 bases). The germline V gene has CDR1 MDHEN and CDR2 SYDVKM. Trimming took off 9 bases at V and 6 bases at J, with 11 bases between the two ends. This CDR3 contains 11 residues. The CDR3 DNA reads as TGTGCCAGTAGGGGCCGTCCTGAAGCTTTCTTT. Residues: CASRGRPEAFF. Full variable domain (outside the CDR3, taken from reference TRBV28 and TRBJ1-1): DVKVTQSSRYLVKRTGEKVFLECVQDMDHENMFWYRQDPGLGLRLIYFSYDVKMKEKGDIPEGYSVSREKKERFSLILESASTNQTSMYLCASRGRPEAFFGQGTRLTVV.

The chain employs TRBV10-3 and TRBJ2-3; 14 bases are shared with TRBD2. Germline CDR1 is ENHRY and CDR2 is SYGVKD. The CDR3 is made up of 17 amino acids. V shed 5 bases and J 2 bases; nucleotides not matched to a gene: 6. CDR3 nucleotides: TGTGCCATCAGTCCCGGGACTAGCGGGGGATACACAGATACGCAGTATTTT. It translates to CAISPGTSGGYTDTQYF.

The V gene is TRBV2, the J gene TRBJ1-4; D gene ambiguous. V was clipped by 7 bases and J by 8 bases, with 11 bases between them. CDR3 length: 12 amino acids. Germline CDR1 reads SNHLY; CDR2 reads FYNNEI. This chain's CDR3 is CASNYHREKLFF. The CDR3 DNA is TGTGCCAGCAACTACCATCGGGAAAAACTGTTTTTT.

On this clone: The junction departs from germline at one end; a sequencing error may be responsible. The chain is built from TRBV9 and TRBJ1-6; 8 positions agree with TRBD1. The germline V gene has CDR1 SGDLS and CDR2 YYNGEE. The CDR3 covers 15 residues. The CDR3 reads CASSPTGAYNSALHF. The CDR3 DNA follows: TGTGCCAGCAGCCCGACAGGGGCTTACAATTCAGCCCTCCACTTT.

This clone appeared a single time. The rearrangement joins TRBV11-3 to TRBJ2-2, with 7 bases fitting TRBD1. The V gene's germline CDR1 is SGHNT and CDR2 YENEEA. Trimming removed 5 bases from V and 2 bases from J; junction bases left unmatched: 8. The CDR3 has 16 residues. CDR3 sequence reads: CASSRGGGFNTGELFF. The CDR3 DNA reads TGTGCCAGCAGCCGAGGGGGCGGGTTCAACACCGGGGAGCTGTTTTTT.

V and J are TRBV10-1 and TRBJ1-2; D not resolved. Trimming pared 3 bases from V and 0 bases from J, leaving 2 bases between. The CDR3 length is 12 residues. CDR1 and CDR2 from the germline V gene are WNHNN and SYGVQD (reference sequence). The CDR3 nucleotides are TGCGCCAGCAGTGATCCTAACTATGGCTACACCTTC. Translated, it gives CASSDPNYGYTF.

The table lists this clone with a count of one. The chain is built from TRBV6-5 and TRBJ1-6; 7 nucleotides match TRBD1. The CDR3 has 14 amino acids. CDR1 is MNHEY and CDR2 is SVGAGI in the germline V gene. Trimming at V came to 6 bases and at J to 5 bases, leaving 4 bases not matched to a gene. The CDR3 spells CASRTGTDNSPLHF. CDR3 DNA: TGTGCCAGCAGGACCGGGACAGATAATTCACCCCTCCACTTT.

V is TRBV2 and J is TRBJ1-1; D not certain. The CDR3 totals 11 residues. V was trimmed by 3 bases and J by 7 bases, leaving 6 bases between them. CDR1 SNHLY and CDR2 FYNNEI come from the germline V gene. DNA of the CDR3: TGTGCCAGCAGTGACGGTGATGAAGCTTTCTTT. It specifies CASSDGDEAFF.

The chain recombines TRBV5-1 with TRBJ2-1; D might be TRBD2 (6 bases). Trimming removed 3 bases at V and 7 bases at J, with 11 bases between. This CDR3 region has 13 residues. Germline CDR1 is SGHRS and CDR2 is YFSETQ. The CDR3: CASSSGTYNEQFF. The DNA of the CDR3 is TGCGCCAGCAGCTCCGGGACTTATAATGAGCAGTTCTTC.

The chain uses TRBV11-2 and TRBJ2-2, with a possible D match to TRBD2 (5 bases). Germline loops: CDR1 SGHAT, CDR2 FQNNGV. The CDR3 contains 14 residues. With 6 bases removed from V and 4 bases from J, the gap between germline ends came to 12 bases. CDR3 protein: CASRQSSSTGELFF. For the CDR3, the DNA is TGTGCCAGCAGACAATCTAGCAGCACCGGGGAGCTGTTTTTT.

The chain employs TRBV27 and TRBJ2-7, with TRBD2 identical over 12 bases. Germline CDR1 is MNHEY and CDR2 is SMNVEV (reference sequence). Trimming cost V 5 bases and J 3 bases; bases outside gene matches: 8. The CDR3 has 16 residues. The CDR3 DNA sequence: TGTGCCAGCAGTCCGTCGACTAGCGGGGGATTCTACGAGCAGTACTTC. Translating it yields CASSPSTSGGFYEQYF.

This chain connects TRBV9 to TRBJ1-4; 10 positions agree with TRBD1. V was clipped by 0 bases and J by 12 bases; unmatched bases: 5. CDR1 is SGDLS, CDR2 YYNGEE, per germline. This CDR3 comprises 14 residues. CDR3 region: CASSVGTGGRELFF. Written as DNA, the CDR3 is TGTGCCAGCAGCGTAGGGACAGGGGGGCGAGAACTGTTTTTT.

The chain employs TRBV10-3 and TRBJ1-2; 9 nucleotides match TRBD1. V shed 4 bases, J shed 5 bases, and the junction held 17 bases outside the gene matches. This CDR3 is 18 amino acids long. CDR1 and CDR2 (germline): ENHRY, SYGVKD. In nucleotides, the CDR3 is TGTGCCATCAGTGGCGAGTCACTATCGGACAGGGGAGGGTATGGCTACACCTTC. It specifies CAISGESLSDRGGYGYTF.

The chain carries TRBV10-3 and TRBJ2-2; D is ambiguous. Trimming shortened V by 4 bases and J by 4 bases, and 7 bases separated the two germline ends. The germline V gene encodes CDR1 ENHRY and CDR2 SYGVKD. The CDR3 is 13 residues long. This CDR3 reads CAISGTLTGELFF. The CDR3 bases are TGTGCCATCAGTGGGACCCTCACCGGGGAGCTGTTTTTT.

The chain carries TRBV9 and TRBJ1-1; D might be TRBD1 (5 bases). V gave up 3 bases and J gave up 2 bases, with 11 bases separating them. This CDR3 is 14 amino acids long. The germline gives CDR1 SGDLS, CDR2 YYNGEE. In DNA form, the CDR3 reads TGTGCCAGCAGCGCCGACGACAGTAACACTGAAGCTTTCTTT. Residues: CASSADDSNTEAFF.

CDR3 bases: TGTGCCAGCACCAAGTCCCTAGCGGGAGTAGAGACCCAGTACTTC. It encodes CASTKSLAGVETQYF. The V call is TRBV28, the J call TRBJ2-5, with TRBD2 identical over 10 bases. The CDR3 has 15 amino acids. Germline CDR1 is MDHEN and CDR2 is SYDVKM. V trimming: 7 bases; J trimming: 4 bases; junction bases outside the gene matches: 9.

The chain links TRBV5-1 to TRBJ2-3; 11 nucleotides line up with TRBD2. This CDR3 has 17 amino acids. CDR1 is SGHRS, CDR2 YFSETQ, per germline. Trimming removed 3 bases from V and 6 bases from J; junction bases left unmatched: 12. CDR3 nucleotides: TGCGCCAGCAGCTCGGGACTAGCGGCTAACGCGGTGGATACGCAGTATTTT. As protein: CASSSGLAANAVDTQYF.

This clone was counted a few times. The chain links TRBV10-3 to TRBJ1-1; D is ambiguous. Germline CDR1 and CDR2: ENHRY and SYGVKD. CDR3 length: 14 amino acids. The ends were cut back, 2 bases at V and 0 bases at J, with 7 bases in the middle. In nucleotides, the CDR3 is TGTGCCATCAGTGAGGAACAGTTGAACACTGAAGCTTTCTTT. It codes for CAISEEQLNTEAFF.

CDR3 loop: CAWSVRVMGGVNTEAFF. CDR3 sequence (DNA): TGTGCCTGGAGTGTACGAGTGATGGGGGGGGTGAACACTGAAGCTTTCTTT. The V and J genes are TRBV30 and TRBJ1-1; D is possibly TRBD1 (5 bases). The germline V gene has CDR1 GTSNPN and CDR2 SVGIG (reference sequence). The V end was cut by 0 bases, the J end by 0 bases, with 17 bases between. The CDR3 loop spans 17 amino acids.

CDR3 bases: TGTGCCTGGAGCCGTAGTAGCAATCAGCCCCAGCATTTT. Translated: CAWSRSSNQPQHF. The chain couples TRBV30 to TRBJ1-5; no clear D gene. From germline, CDR1 is GTSNPN and CDR2 SVGIG (reference sequence). V lost 3 bases, J lost 0 bases, and 6 bases lay in between. The CDR3 is 13 residues long.

This rearrangement joins TRBV6-5 to TRBJ1-2; D is unresolved. This CDR3 is built from 13 residues. V was shortened by 6 bases and J by 4 bases, with 12 bases between the two germline ends. The germline V gene has CDR1 MNHEY and CDR2 SVGAGI. This CDR3 is CASSPTVGYGYTF. CDR3 nucleotide sequence: TGTGCCAGCAGCCCAACGGTCGGCTATGGCTACACCTTC.

The chain couples TRBV9 to TRBJ1-2; TRBD1 matches at 7 bases. Germline V CDR1 and CDR2: SGDLS, YYNGEE. Trimming removed 3 bases from V and 7 bases from J; junction bases left unmatched: 9. This CDR3 spans 14 amino acids. As DNA, the CDR3 is TGTGCCAGCAGCGCCGGGACCTCAGGGGGTGGCTACACCTTC. As protein: CASSAGTSGGGYTF.

As to this clone: Different DNA sequences within this sample yield the same CDR3. This chain joins TRBV28 and TRBJ1-1; D not resolved. The CDR3 consists of 13 residues. Trimming removed 2 bases at V and 5 bases at J, with 9 bases between. Germline loops: CDR1 MDHEN, CDR2 SYDVKM. Here the CDR3 DNA reads TGTGCCAGCAGTTTACCCGGGAGGACTGAAGCTTTCTTT. As protein: CASSLPGRTEAFF.

The chain is built from TRBV27 and TRBJ2-5; D not certain. V lost 8 bases and J 5 bases, leaving 21 bases between the germline ends. Germline V gene data show CDR1 as MNHEY and CDR2 as SMNVEV (reference sequence). The CDR3 runs 15 residues. CDR3 coding DNA: TGTGCCAGCGGACGAACGGGTCTCTCCGAGGAGACCCAGTACTTC. The encoded protein is CASGRTGLSEETQYF.

Turning to this clone: Other DNA sequences in this sample translate to the same CDR3. The V and J genes are TRBV19 and TRBJ1-1; D gene ambiguous. The CDR3 has 13 residues. The germline V gene has CDR1 LNHDA and CDR2 SQIVND (reference sequence). Between the trimmed V and J ends, which lost 3 bases and 0 bases, there was a span of 5 bases. The CDR3 spells CASSIRLNTEAFF. The CDR3 DNA reads TGTGCCAGTAGTATCCGGCTGAACACTGAAGCTTTCTTT.

V is TRBV2 and J is TRBJ2-1, with D maybe TRBD2 (5 bases). CDR1 and CDR2 from the germline V gene are SNHLY and FYNNEI. The ends were cut back, 8 bases at V and 9 bases at J, with 17 bases in the middle. The CDR3 is 13 amino acids. The CDR3 region is CASSVSPRGEQFF. The DNA of the CDR3 is TGTGCCAGCTCAGTGAGCCCCCGGGGTGAGCAGTTCTTC.